This T cell receptor (beta chain) was sequenced during a study of shared clonotypes between healthy human individuals. Study as a whole: Researchers assigned three CD4 naive, three CD4 memory, two CD8 naive and one CD8 memory plate to each donor. Whole-study findings and limits: Estimated richness was generally greater in naive than memory subsets.

In regard to this clone: Its cognate antigen is unknown.

The assay was immunoSEQ multiplex PCR, and TCRdb's table has in-frame clones only and misses some. The data contain 2 million to 3 million clones, 93% of them singletons. Germline V gene data show CDR1 as LNHNV and CDR2 as YYDKDF (reference sequence). CDR3 length: 11 residues. J lost 8 bases, V lost 9 bases, and 3 bases had no gene match. Sequencing input: naive CD4+ T cells from PBMCs. As for subset: CD45RA+ positively selected. The TCR was taken from a man between 18 and 35 years old in good health. Some clones in this sample may be carry-over from other donors' samples. The V gene is TRBV15, the J gene TRBJ2-1; 8 nucleotides align to TRBD1. This CDR3 is CATATGDEQFF. DNA of the CDR3: TGTGCCACAGCGACAGGGGATGAGCAGTTCTTC.